These 2 T cell receptor beta chains were sequenced from one sample in a study of blood T cell repertoires in COVID-19. This table comes from immunoSEQ multiplex PCR, and its TCRdb copy is limited to in-frame clones, with some not included. The data show some 260,000 clones, with around 80% seen just once and around 4.1% held by the top ten. The sequenced sample was PBMCs or T cells enriched from blood (not recorded which). These receptors all come from a man aged 25 to 40 with acute COVID-19.

The chain has TRBV21-1 and TRBJ1-5; the table's D call, TRBD1, was not checked against the DNA. TRBV21-1 is annotated as a pseudogene. This CDR3 spans 15 amino acids. CDR3 nucleotides: TGTGCCAGCAGCAAAGGACAGGTTAGCAATCAGCCCCAGCATTTT. It is translated as CASSKGQVSNQPQHF.

The chain joins TRBV10-3 to TRBJ2-5; tentative D call: TRBD1 (5 bases). Germline lookup yields CDR1 ENHRY and CDR2 SYGVKD. The germline V and J ends were trimmed by 7 bases and 3 bases, with 9 bases remaining between them. The CDR3 contains 12 residues. The CDR3, as DNA: TGTGCCATCAAGACAGAGGAAGAGACCCAGTACTTC. This translates into CAIKTEEETQYF.